Listed below are T cell receptor beta chains from one sample, sequenced in a study of blood T cell repertoires in COVID-19. Here immunoSEQ multiplex PCR was the method, and the copy in TCRdb shows in-frame clones only, minus some. The sample comprises tens of thousands of clones, roughly nine tenths of which are singletons, and roughly 1.3% rests with the top ten. The sequenced sample was peripheral blood. Source of these receptors: a man aged 60-69 years with acute or convalescent COVID-19. The conserved cysteine and the conserved F or W are not part of the CDR3 here. Rows give clone size only sometimes, using once, few, many, or a class for an expanded clone.

v_gene	abundance	j_gene	CDR3aa
TRBV30	.	TRBJ1-1	AWSPKGQWMGEAF
TRBV2	.	TRBJ2-1	ASSGTAPYNEQF
TRBV7-8	.	TRBJ1-6	ASSQRDQGSSYNSPLH
TRBV2	.	TRBJ2-7	ASNEGTGLVKY
TRBV5-1	few	TRBJ2-7	ASSESGGRQY
TRBV29-1	.	TRBJ1-1	SVEGQGPTEAF
TRBV19	.	TRBJ1-5	ASSIVEAQPRSNQPQH
TRBV6-5	.	TRBJ1-2	ASSYRDRGNYGYT
TRBV5-5	.	TRBJ1-5	ASSLGVSNQPQH
TRBV12-3/TRBV12-4	.	TRBJ2-7	ASSPSYEQY
TRBV15	once	TRBJ1-2	ATSSNRGGYT
TRBV21-1	.	TRBJ1-2	ASSLSGQGARGYT
TRBV27	.	TRBJ1-6	ASSPISGTGNSPLH
TRBV11-3	.	TRBJ2-1	ASSSKSSYNEQF
TRBV5-1	.	TRBJ1-1	ATRQGSNTEAF
TRBV29-1	.	TRBJ1-4	SVGFRGDEKLF
TRBV19	.	TRBJ2-2	ASTNSGLTGELF
TRBV7-9	.	TRBJ2-7	ASSLAAGLREQY
TRBV5-1	.	TRBJ1-1	ASRPGAGSTEAF
TRBV29-1	.	TRBJ1-1	SAKQGTTEAF
TRBV29-1	.	TRBJ1-2	SCHTGYGYT
TRBV18	.	TRBJ2-3	ASSRGLEDTQY
TRBV5-8	.	TRBJ1-6	ASTLSGTGPSPLH
TRBV14	.	TRBJ1-6	ASSQDGQGYSPLH
TRBV6-5	.	TRBJ2-5	ASSLLETQY
TRBV2	.	TRBJ2-7	ASSALRGEQY
TRBV24-1	.	TRBJ2-3	ATSDFGGTDTQY
TRBV24-1	.	TRBJ1-1	ATSDFRTEAF
TRBV13	few	TRBJ1-1	ASSLWEGGGIAEAF
TRBV5-4	.	TRBJ1-1	ASITRGNTEAF
TRBV9	.	TRBJ1-1	ASSVSLGVA
TRBV6-5	.	TRBJ1-1	ASMGARWGNTEAF
TRBV30	.	TRBJ2-3	AWTGGRTDTQY
TRBV2	.	TRBJ1-1	ASSEFRTGNTEAF
TRBV7-6	.	TRBJ1-4	ASSLSQGATNEKLF
TRBV7-2	.	TRBJ1-2	ASSLILGTTYGYT
TRBV6-1	.	TRBJ2-4	ASSEALSPRNIQY
TRBV2	.	TRBJ1-1	ASSEEGDTEAF
TRBV19	.	TRBJ1-5	AGSIGRADQPQH
TRBV5-1	.	TRBJ2-5	ASSPGNGGLRQETQY